This entry features one TCR beta chain sequence. It has no known antigen specificity. No base quality values were provided; no much bigger clone lies one nucleotide off. The immunoSEQ Assay, a bias-controlled multiplex PCR, was used to amplify TCRbeta CDR3 regions from genomic DNA. In the paper's pipeline: Within the assay, amplification of reference gene primers was used to estimate how many nucleated cells each sample contained. To quantify the absolute abundance of each unique TCRbeta CDR3 rearrangement, sequence reads were collapsed and filtered. For each sample, productive Simpson clonality was calculated as the square root of Simpson's diversity index across productive rearrangements. The table was pulled from immuneACCESS by TCRdb, which kept in-frame rearrangements only. Such tables lose some clones; where checked, under half of the loss comes from unresolved V genes, and the rest has no known cause. D and trimming come from the DNA, and the V and J calls and clone size come from that table. Counted in this sample were approximately 270,000 clones; about 91% of them appeared once. Around 1.3% of the sample belongs to the ten largest clones.

V is trimmed back by 5 bases and J by 8 bases, and the junction contains 8 bases that no gene match accounts for. Including cysteine and phenylalanine, the CDR3 has 14 amino acids. Only the CDR3 part of the read is kept: 42 bases, read in frame from the first base. As encoded in the germline V gene (reference sequence), CDR1 is MNHNY while CDR2 is SVGAGI. In the prospective study, participants were roughly 18 to 89 years old, resided in fewer than 25 geographic areas of the United States, and were enrolled through a virtual design. In the prospective study, participants were assigned to cohorts based on the clinical history participants reported in a screening survey and a study questionnaire. Mobile phlebotomists in the prospective study collected whole blood, serum and a nasopharyngeal or oropharyngeal swab from every participant. Participants in the prospective study had the option to provide additional blood draws and questionnaires over an approximately two-month period. Blood samples from the prospective study were shipped frozen or at room temperature prior to DNA extraction.

These data are taken from a study of blood T cell repertoires in COVID-19 (dated by TCRdb to the early 2020s). Regarding the study in general: Samples from collaborators originated in the United States, Italy and Spain and spanned both the acute and convalescent phases of COVID-19. The material from the prospective study consisted of cDNA or gDNA derived from T cells, B-cell-depleted T cells, or PBMCs. The dataset comprised deeply sampled blood TCRbeta repertoires from subjects exposed to, actively infected with, or recovered from COVID-19. The repertoires were made available in a free public database intended to serve as a resource for research on the immune response to SARS-CoV-2. Samples were obtained from the ongoing ImmuneRACE study (first 160 participants) and from roughly 1,300 subjects provided by 6 global collaborators. The sample metadata nearly always contained a de-identified subject ID, COVID-19 status, age in years and sex. Where HLA class I and class II types were available, the types were taken from metadata supplied by the sample provider, not from assay-based typing. What the authors observed across the whole study: The amount of clinical and demographic metadata varied by source and participant and was provided uncurated.

This receptor was taken from a human donor in a cohort exposed to, infected with or recovered from COVID-19 (not recorded which). The donor label of this sample is uncertain. The V gene is TRBV6-6 and the J gene is TRBJ2-1; 8 central bases correspond to TRBD1. The sequencing input was PBMCs or T cells enriched from blood (not recorded which). CDR3 sequence: CASSRQGQGDEQFF. The bases read TGTGCCAGCAGTCGACAGGGGCAGGGGGATGAGCAGTTCTTC.